A selection of T cell receptor beta chains follows, all from one sample in a study of a mutant IDH1 vaccine in newly diagnosed glioma. Antigen specificity for these receptors is unknown. Clones were sequenced by immunoSEQ multiplex PCR, and TCRdb holds only the in-frame ones, with some missing. The top ten hold around 3% of the sample, which has 38,000 or so clones, approximately 90% seen once. The sequenced sample was PBMCs, obtained from a glioma patient whose treatment included an IDH1 peptide vaccine. Receptors originate from a man aged 50-59 years with glioma. Both conserved end residues are part of each CDR3. Fields, in order: D gene, clone size, V gene, J gene, CDR3 protein, CDR3 DNA. The D gene is left open where the match is weak. Rows may omit the clone size; those that give it use once, few, many or a size class.

-,-,TRBV7-3,TRBJ2-1,CASSLRRSSYNEQFF,TGTGCCAGCAGCTTGCGAAGGAGCTCCTACAATGAGCAGTTCTTC
TRBD2,few,TRBV27,TRBJ2-1,CASSLVPSGGAEQFF,TGTGCCAGCAGTTTAGTCCCTAGCGGGGGGGCTGAGCAGTTCTTC
TRBD2,-,TRBV19,TRBJ2-7,CASNPSGSGEQYF,TGTGCCAGTAATCCTAGCGGGAGCGGCGAGCAGTACTTC
-,-,TRBV5-6,TRBJ1-2,CASSLAQPYGYTF,TGTGCCAGCAGCTTGGCACAGCCATATGGCTACACCTTC
-,few,TRBV10-2,TRBJ2-2,CASIQDPATGELFF,TGCGCCAGCATCCAAGACCCCGCCACCGGGGAGCTGTTTTTT
TRBD1,once,TRBV2,TRBJ1-4,CASLTGGNEKLFF,TGTGCCAGCTTGACAGGGGGTAATGAAAAACTGTTTTTT
-,-,TRBV19,TRBJ2-7,CASRGTGTYEQYF,TGTGCCAGTAGGGGAACAGGGACCTACGAGCAGTACTTC
-,-,TRBV7-9,TRBJ1-2,CASSLAGYAGYTF,TGTGCCAGCAGCTTAGCGGGTTATGCTGGCTACACCTTC
TRBD1,-,TRBV6-6,TRBJ1-2,CASSEGQGRGYTF,TGTGCCAGCAGCGAGGGACAGGGCAGGGGCTACACCTTC
-,-,TRBV28,TRBJ1-1,CASRKGRVNTEAFF,TGTGCCAGCAGGAAAGGACGGGTGAACACTGAAGCTTTCTTT
TRBD2,once,TRBV4-2,TRBJ2-7,CASSLLAGDSYEQYF,TGTGCCAGCAGCCTACTAGCGGGGGACTCCTACGAGCAGTACTTC